This entry lists 26 T cell receptor beta chains sequenced from one sample in a study of blood T cell repertoires in COVID-19. Clones were sequenced by immunoSEQ multiplex PCR, and TCRdb holds only the in-frame ones, with some missing. Of 200,000 to 300,000 clones listed, around 89% are singletons. The sequenced sample consisted of PBMCs or T cells enriched from blood (not recorded which). Receptor source: a woman in her 30s who had recovered from COVID-19.

The chain is built from TRBV10-3 and TRBJ2-3; a possible D gene is TRBD2 (7 bases). V was shortened by 5 bases and J by 4 bases, with 13 bases between the two germline ends. The germline CDR1 and CDR2 sequences are ENHRY and SYGVKD. This CDR3 spans 14 amino acids. CDR3 residues: CAISLLGGADTQYF. The DNA for the CDR3 is TGTGCCATCAGTTTGCTAGGGGGGGCAGATACGCAGTATTTT.

The chain has TRBV15 and TRBJ1-5; a weak D match, TRBD1 (6 bases). V shed 3 bases and J shed 1 base, with 16 bases lying between them. Germline CDR1 is LNHNV and CDR2 is YYDKDF (reference sequence). The CDR3 is 17 amino acids. In DNA form, the CDR3 reads TGTGCCACCAGCAGTGGGGGCGGGTACGGGAGCAATCAGCCCCAGCATTTT. Translated: CATSSGGGYGSNQPQHF.

V gene TRBV30 combines with J gene TRBJ1-6, with D possibly being TRBD1 (6 bases). Germline V lookup: CDR1 GTSNPN, CDR2 SVGIG (reference sequence). This CDR3 is built from 15 residues. Trimming shortened V by 1 base and J by 9 bases, and 16 bases separated the two germline ends. CDR3 nucleotides: TGTGCCTGGAGTGCCCGGGACATGAATAGTTCACCCCTCCACTTT. This gives the protein CAWSARDMNSSPLHF.

The chain carries TRBV5-1 and TRBJ1-2, with D maybe TRBD1 (5 bases). V lost 0 bases to trimming and J lost 8 bases, with 14 bases between them. The V gene's germline CDR1 is SGHRS and CDR2 YFSETQ. The CDR3 has 14 amino acids. CDR3 nucleotide sequence: TGCGCCAGCAGCTTGGAGAGCCACAGGAACGGCTACACCTTC. It is translated as CASSLESHRNGYTF. The full variable domain, completed using reference TRBV5-1 and TRBJ1-2, is KAGVTQTPRYLIKTRGQQVTLSCSPISGHRSVSWYQQTPGQGLQFLFEYFSETQRNKGNFPGRFSGRQFSNSRSEMNVSTLELGDSALYLCASSLESHRNGYTFGSGTRLTVV.

This clone was observed a single time. V gene TRBV27 combines with J gene TRBJ1-1, with a possible D match to TRBD1 (6 bases). The CDR3 sequence is 14 residues long. Between the trimmed V and J ends, which lost 8 bases and 5 bases, there was a span of 18 bases. The germline V gene encodes CDR1 MNHEY and CDR2 SMNVEV (reference sequence). The chain's CDR3 is CASGGRGIKTEAFF. The CDR3 DNA follows: TGTGCCAGCGGTGGAAGGGGGATAAAGACTGAAGCTTTCTTT.

The chain carries TRBV7-9 and TRBJ1-1, with D perhaps TRBD1 (6 bases). V lost 10 bases to trimming and J lost 2 bases, with 26 bases between them. The CDR3 contains 17 residues. The germline gives CDR1 SEHNR, CDR2 FQNEAQ (reference sequence). The CDR3 region is CATLILRSTGSNTEAFF. The CDR3 region has the DNA TGTGCCACCTTGATACTACGTTCGACAGGATCTAACACTGAAGCTTTCTTT.

This chain uses TRBV7-6 with TRBJ1-5; no definite D call. Trimming removed 4 bases from V and 1 base from J, with 5 bases in between. The CDR3 loop spans 13 amino acids. CDR1 is SGHVS and CDR2 is FNYEAQ in the germline V gene. The CDR3 nucleotides read TGTGCCAGCAGCTGGGCGAGCAATCAGCCCCAGCATTTT. Encoded protein: CASSWASNQPQHF.

The gene calls are TRBV4-2 and TRBJ2-7; TRBD2 matches 12 bases. Germline V gives CDR1 LGHNA, CDR2 YNFKEQ. The junction had 14 bases not matched to a gene; V was cut back by 11 bases and J by 6 bases. The CDR3 has 15 amino acids. This CDR3 reads CASRPRLAGDREQYF. DNA of the CDR3: TGTGCCTCCAGACCACGACTAGCGGGAGACCGCGAGCAGTACTTC.

The rearrangement links TRBV19 to TRBJ1-2; 7 bases fit TRBD1. J lost 7 bases, V lost 4 bases, and 9 bases had no gene match. The germline gives CDR1 LNHDA, CDR2 SQIVND (reference sequence). The CDR3 runs 14 residues. CDR3 loop: CASSTTKTGLGYTF. CDR3 DNA sequence: TGTGCCAGTAGTACGACAAAGACAGGGCTTGGCTACACCTTC.

The rearrangement joins TRBV6-2 or TRBV6-3 to TRBJ2-2; D might be TRBD2 (5 bases). The CDR3 covers 13 residues. V dropped 0 bases and J dropped 7 bases, with 6 bases sitting between them. Germline V lookup: CDR1 MNHEY, CDR2 SVGEGT. The CDR3 DNA follows: TGTGCCAGCAGTTACTCGGACTTCGGGGAGCTGTTTTTT. As protein: CASSYSDFGELFF.

This rearrangement joins TRBV19 to TRBJ1-4; D not resolved. Germline V gene data show CDR1 as LNHDA and CDR2 as SQIVND (reference sequence). This CDR3 is 12 amino acids long. Trimming stripped 5 bases from V and 8 bases from J, with 9 bases between. Here the CDR3 reads CASSREVEKLFF. Written as DNA, the CDR3 is TGTGCCAGTAGTCGGGAGGTCGAAAAACTGTTTTTT.

This clone is a singleton in its sample. The V and J genes are TRBV11-2 and TRBJ2-1; TRBD2 might be the D (6 bases). V gave up 3 bases and J gave up 3 bases, with 9 bases separating them. The length of the CDR3 is 14 residues. Germline-derived CDR1 and CDR2 are SGHAT and FQNNGV. The CDR3 DNA sequence: TGTGCCAGCAGCTTGGCTAGCGACTACAATGAGCAGTTCTTC. Its translation: CASSLASDYNEQFF.

A single count supports this clone. The chain joins TRBV3-1 (or the pseudogene TRBV3-2) to TRBJ1-1; D gene uncertain. CDR1 and CDR2 from the germline V gene are LGHDT and YNNKEL (reference sequence). The ends were cut back, 3 bases at V and 8 bases at J, with 7 bases in the middle. There are 11 residues in the CDR3. DNA of the CDR3: TGTGCCAGCAGCCACGCGAAGGAAGCTTTCTTT. It translates to CASSHAKEAFF.

The chain recombines TRBV19 with TRBJ2-5; 9 nucleotides agree with TRBD1. Losses at the gene ends were 4 bases for V and 2 bases for J; bases not matched to a gene: 2. This CDR3 is 14 amino acids long. In germline, CDR1 is LNHDA, CDR2 SQIVND (reference sequence). CDR3 in amino acids: CASSNRGRQETQYF. The CDR3 DNA reads TGTGCCAGTAGTAACAGGGGGCGGCAAGAGACCCAGTACTTC.

This rearrangement joins TRBV28 to TRBJ1-6; 7 bases map to TRBD1. The CDR3 consists of 14 residues. CDR1 and CDR2 (germline): MDHEN, SYDVKM. V lost 4 bases, J lost 10 bases, and 7 bases stayed unmatched. The CDR3 DNA is TGTGCCAGCAGTTACGGGACAGAAACCTCACCCCTCCACTTT. It codes for CASSYGTETSPLHF.

The rearrangement joins TRBV4-3 to TRBJ2-1; unclear D gene. Germline V gives CDR1 LGHNA, CDR2 YSLEER. The CDR3 contains 13 residues. The V and J ends lost 0 bases and 4 bases respectively, with 4 bases between them. CDR3 DNA: TGCGCCAGCAGCCAAGACTATTACAATGAGCAGTTCTTC. Its protein is CASSQDYYNEQFF.

The rearrangement uses TRBV30 and TRBJ1-2; possible D gene TRBD1, 5 bases. Germline lookup yields CDR1 GTSNPN and CDR2 SVGIG (reference sequence). This CDR3 spans 12 amino acids. Deletions cut 2 bases from V and 4 bases from J, with 8 bases between. CDR3 amino acids: CAWSRGTYGYTF. CDR3 DNA sequence: TGTGCCTGGAGTAGGGGCACCTATGGCTACACCTTC.

This rearrangement joins TRBV30 to TRBJ1-4; 8 nucleotides agree with TRBD1. Germline assignment: CDR1 GTSNPN and CDR2 SVGIG (reference sequence). The trim removed 4 bases at V and 8 bases at J, leaving 9 bases unmatched. CDR3 length equals 14 residues. The CDR3 region is CAWNRRGRREKLFF. Written as DNA, the CDR3 is TGTGCCTGGAACCGCAGGGGGCGTCGGGAAAAACTGTTTTTT.

This clone occurred once. The rearrangement joins TRBV29-1 to TRBJ1-2, with D perhaps matching TRBD1 (6 bases). Germline CDR1 is SQVTM and CDR2 is ANQGSEA. There are 12 residues in the CDR3. V was shortened by 4 bases and J by 6 bases, with 12 bases between the two germline ends. The CDR3 DNA sequence: TGCAGCGTTGGGACAGACTACAATGGCTACACCTTC. It codes for CSVGTDYNGYTF.

The sample holds one count of this clone. CDR3 bases: TGCGCCAGCAGCCAAGGGTCGGGAGGGCCCACAGATACGCAGTATTTT. Amino acid sequence: CASSQGSGGPTDTQYF. J is TRBJ2-3 and V is TRBV4-1; 8 nucleotides match TRBD2. CDR1 is MGHRA and CDR2 is YSYEKL in the germline V gene. This CDR3 has 16 amino acids. V dropped 1 base and J dropped 2; count of bases not matched to a gene: 5.

The chain has TRBV6-6 and TRBJ2-5, with a possible D match to TRBD2 (5 bases). From germline, CDR1 is MNHNY and CDR2 SVGAGI (reference sequence). Trimming removed 5 bases at V and 2 bases at J, with 15 bases between. The CDR3 covers 15 residues. The DNA of the CDR3 is TGTGCCAGCAGTAAGAGGTCTGCGGGTCAAGAGACCCAGTACTTC. Residues: CASSKRSAGQETQYF.

The V and J genes are TRBV5-4 and TRBJ1-1; the match to TRBD1 covers 10 bases. The CDR3 contains 17 residues. J lost 4 bases, V lost 1 base, and 10 bases had no gene match. From germline, CDR1 is SGHNT and CDR2 YYREEE (reference sequence). The CDR3 spells CASSLSRDRGMVTEAFF. Here the CDR3 DNA reads TGTGCCAGCAGCTTGTCACGGGACAGGGGTATGGTCACTGAAGCTTTCTTT.

The chain carries TRBV20-1 and TRBJ1-1; D uncertain. V was clipped by 3 bases and J by 0 bases, with 2 bases between them. CDR1 DFQATT and CDR2 SNEGSKA come from the germline V gene (reference sequence). The CDR3 has 11 residues. Written as DNA, the CDR3 is TGCAGTGCTAGCATGAACACTGAAGCTTTCTTT. This encodes CSASMNTEAFF.

The chain recombines TRBV3-1 (or the pseudogene TRBV3-2) with TRBJ1-6; D is perhaps TRBD1 (6 bases). The CDR3 runs 14 residues. V was cut by 4 bases and J by 7 bases, with 11 bases left in between. CDR1 is LGHDT and CDR2 is YNNKEL in the germline V gene (reference sequence). CDR3 DNA sequence: TGTGCCAGCAGCCTCAACGGACAGAATTCACCCCTCCACTTT. Protein: CASSLNGQNSPLHF.

V and J are TRBV28 and TRBJ1-2; TRBD1 aligns across 11 bases. This CDR3 region has 15 residues. CDR1 is MDHEN, CDR2 SYDVKM, per germline. After removal of 6 bases from V and 8 bases from J, the junction contained 11 bases not matched to a gene. As DNA, the CDR3 is TGTGCCAGCAGGCGGGGGTGGACAGGGGGCGAAGGCTACACCTTC. Amino acid sequence: CASRRGWTGGEGYTF.

J is TRBJ2-3 and V is TRBV30; 7 bases are a match to TRBD2. Per germline, CDR1 GTSNPN and CDR2 SVGIG (reference sequence). This CDR3 comprises 15 residues. The junction had 6 bases not matched to a gene; V was cut back by 3 bases and J by 0 bases. DNA for the CDR3: TGTGCCTGGAGCCTACTAGCGCTTAGCACAGATACGCAGTATTTT. Translating it yields CAWSLLALSTDTQYF.